These 13 T cell receptor beta chains came from one sample sequenced in a study of T cell changes during pregnancy in multiple sclerosis. Some clones are missing from TCRdb's copy, which holds only in-frame ones; the method was immunoSEQ multiplex PCR. Of about 38,000 clones in the sample, 85% to 95% were seen once. Sequencing was performed on CD8+ T cells from peripheral blood mononuclear cells, taken in the third trimester of pregnancy. Source of these receptors: a female donor with multiple sclerosis, enrolled in a pregnancy study.

V gene TRBV7-3 combines with J gene TRBJ2-5; 7 nucleotides align to TRBD1. The CDR3 sequence is 16 residues long. V lost 3 bases and J lost 4; bases outside the gene matches: 11. CDR1 and CDR2 (germline): SGHTA, FQGTGA. This chain's CDR3 is CASSLVGGQSLETQYF. The DNA of the CDR3 is TGTGCCAGCAGCTTGGTTGGGGGACAGTCATTAGAGACCCAGTACTTC.

The rearrangement joins TRBV6-6 to TRBJ2-7, with D tentatively TRBD2 (5 bases). Germline CDR1 and CDR2: MNHNY and SVGAGI (reference sequence). V was shortened by 0 bases and J by 5 bases, with 14 bases between the two germline ends. The CDR3 loop spans 15 amino acids. DNA of the CDR3: TGTGCCAGCAGTTACTCGACGGGGAATAAGGACGAGCAGTACTTC. Its protein product is CASSYSTGNKDEQYF.

This clone was detected once. This chain joins TRBV5-1 and TRBJ2-1; TRBD1 matches at 7 bases. Germline lookup yields CDR1 SGHRS and CDR2 YFSETQ. J gave up 5 bases and V 3 bases, and 8 bases lay outside the gene matches. The CDR3 is 15 residues long. CDR3 amino acids: CASSWGTGTDNEQFF. CDR3 sequence (DNA): TGCGCCAGCAGCTGGGGGACCGGGACAGACAATGAGCAGTTCTTC. The full variable domain, its missing parts supplied by reference TRBV5-1 and TRBJ2-1, is KAGVTQTPRYLIKTRGQQVTLSCSPISGHRSVSWYQQTPGQGLQFLFEYFSETQRNKGNFPGRFSGRQFSNSRSEMNVSTLELGDSALYLCASSWGTGTDNEQFFGPGTRLTVL.

The chain couples TRBV6-4 to TRBJ2-2; D perhaps matches TRBD2 (6 bases). Germline V CDR1 and CDR2: MRHNA, SNTAGT. Trimming cost V 2 bases and J 6 bases, with 13 bases left between them. The CDR3 runs 15 residues. CDR3 loop: CASSDLDSGAGELFF. The CDR3 DNA sequence: TGTGCCAGCAGTGACCTGGACTCGGGGGCCGGGGAGCTGTTTTTT.

This clone showed up just a few times. The chain links TRBV4-1 to TRBJ1-5, with 9 bases lining up with TRBD1. The V segment lost 4 bases and the J segment 0 bases; nucleotides outside the gene matches: 4. Germline V gene sequence: CDR1 MGHRA, CDR2 YSYEKL. This CDR3 is built from 16 residues. In nucleotides, the CDR3 is TGCGCCAGCAGCCCCCGACAGGGGGATAGCAATCAGCCCCAGCATTTT. This codes for CASSPRQGDSNQPQHF.

The V and J genes are TRBV13 and TRBJ2-5; perhaps TRBD1 as D (7 bases). The V gene lost 0 bases and the J gene lost 5 bases, with 13 bases spanning the gap. Germline-derived CDR1 and CDR2 are PRHDT and FYEKMQ (reference sequence). The CDR3 is 15 residues long. Written as DNA, the CDR3 is TGTGCCAGCAGCTTAGGCAGGGGGGAAGGGGAGACCCAGTACTTC. Amino acids: CASSLGRGEGETQYF.

V and J are TRBV5-1 and TRBJ1-3, with D perhaps matching TRBD1 (5 bases). There are 15 residues in the CDR3. Germline CDR1 reads SGHRS; CDR2 reads YFSETQ. Trimming cost V 3 bases and J 2 bases, with 12 bases left between them. Written as DNA, the CDR3 is TGCGCCAGCAGCTCTTTCTCGGGGGCTGGAAACACCATATATTTT. This codes for CASSSFSGAGNTIYF.

This chain connects TRBV5-1 to TRBJ1-2; 7 nucleotides align to TRBD1. There are 13 residues in the CDR3. Trimming took 5 bases from V and 6 from J; bases not matched to a gene: 7. Germline V CDR1 and CDR2: SGHRS, YFSETQ. This chain's CDR3 is CASRPPGTDGYTF. CDR3 nucleotides: TGCGCCAGCAGACCGCCCGGGACAGATGGCTACACCTTC.

V and J are TRBV27 and TRBJ1-1; no firm D call. Trimming stripped 3 bases from V and 5 bases from J, with 10 bases between. From germline, CDR1 is MNHEY and CDR2 SMNVEV (reference sequence). The CDR3 contains 13 residues. The CDR3 sequence is CASSFGRGTEAFF. The CDR3 region has the DNA TGTGCCAGCAGTTTTGGTCGGGGAACTGAAGCTTTCTTT.

J is TRBJ2-1 and V is TRBV7-8, with 11 bases identical to TRBD2. The CDR3 is 14 amino acids. The ends lost 3 bases at V and 8 bases at J; junction bases unmatched: 3. Germline V gene lookup returns CDR1 SGHVS and CDR2 FQNEAQ. This CDR3 is CASSFSGGADEQFF. CDR3 sequence (DNA): TGTGCCAGCAGCTTTAGCGGGGGGGCCGATGAGCAGTTCTTC.

The genes are TRBV4-2 and TRBJ1-1, with D hard to call. The CDR3 runs 16 residues. Trimming removed 0 bases at V and 2 bases at J, with 13 bases between. Germline CDR1 LGHNA, CDR2 YNFKEQ. The CDR3 DNA is TGTGCCAGCAGCCAAGATTTAGGAGGATTTAACACTGAAGCTTTCTTT. It codes for CASSQDLGGFNTEAFF.

The chain is built from TRBV13 and TRBJ2-7, with D hard to call. V lost 0 bases to trimming and J lost 3 bases, with 12 bases between them. Germline V gene lookup returns CDR1 PRHDT and CDR2 FYEKMQ (reference sequence). This CDR3 has 15 residues. This CDR3 reads CASSLGSLQYYEQYF. CDR3 nucleotides: TGTGCCAGCAGCTTAGGATCTTTGCAGTACTACGAGCAGTACTTC. The full variable domain, in which reference TRBV13 and TRBJ2-7 provide the parts outside the CDR3, is AAGVIQSPRHLIKEKRETATLKCYPIPRHDTVYWYQQGPGQDPQFLISFYEKMQSDKGSIPDRFSAQQFSDYHSELNMSSLELGDSALYFCASSLGSLQYYEQYFGPGTRLTVT.

The chain uses TRBV6-1 and TRBJ2-1, with TRBD1 matching over 9 bases. Per germline, CDR1 MNHNS and CDR2 SASEGT. The CDR3 is 14 residues long. V was clipped by 4 bases and J by 8 bases; unmatched bases: 6. The CDR3 reads CASSVGQGSDEQFF. The CDR3 nucleotides read TGTGCCAGCAGTGTGGGACAGGGATCCGATGAGCAGTTCTTC.